This TCR beta chain is drawn from a study of shared clonotypes between healthy human individuals. The wider study: Each donor's CD4 naive and CD4 memory cells filled three plates apiece, CD8 naive two, and CD8 memory one. Overall study findings and caveats: Rarefaction gave evidence that sorted-subset sequencing remained incomplete despite large depth.

The V and J ends lost 5 bases and 0 bases respectively, with 10 bases between them. Germline assignment: CDR1 SGHRS and CDR2 YFSETQ. CDR3 length: 14 residues. The authors loaded about 200 ng DNA, roughly 33,000 T cell genomes, into sorted-subset replicate PCRs. Authors' analysis steps: Filtering differed because ImmunoSEQ produced junction-only sequences that carried no quality scores. The method was immunoSEQ multiplex PCR; TCRdb's version includes in-frame clones alone and lacks a portion of them. That table gives V, J and clone size, and the DNA gave D and trimming. The sample records millions of clones, about 92% being singletons. About this clone itself: As yet, its antigen is unknown.

The V and J genes are TRBV5-1 and TRBJ2-3; the D gene is possibly TRBD2 (6 bases). The specimen was naive CD4+ T cells from PBMCs. Subset denoted: CD45RA+ positively selected. The TCR comes from a young man in good health. Some clones in this sample may be carry-over from other donors' samples. CDR3 coding DNA: TGCGCCAGCAGAACCGGGACTAGCACAGATACGCAGTATTTT. As protein: CASRTGTSTDTQYF.